This is a list of T cell receptor beta chains from one sample in a study of beta chain features in type 1 diabetes. Clones were read by immunoSEQ multiplex PCR, and TCRdb kept only the in-frame ones, dropping some. The sample contains roughly 340,000 clones, roughly 14% of which appear only once. Sequenced: naive CD4+ T cells from blood. The source is a woman aged 18-35 years with type 1 diabetes. CDR3s include the opening cysteine and the closing phenylalanine or tryptophan. Fields, in order: V gene, CDR3 protein.

TRBV10-1 | CASSEGQAGGGGEFF
TRBV7-3 | CASSLTGGVSYNEQFF
TRBV4-1 | CASSPGLAYEQYF
TRBV7-2 | CASSLESDSNYGYTF
TRBV18 | CASSLTGDGEKLFF
TRBV25-1 | CASSGVGGSYGYTF
TRBV7-6 | CASSLTPGLSETQYF
TRBV25-1 | CASREYYEQYF
TRBV11-2 | CASSYMGQGGGETQYF
TRBV7-2 | CASSFTGDSTDTQYF
TRBV7-7 | CASSLASGLAGKETQYF
TRBV5-1 | CASSPEGQVNQPQHF
TRBV7-9 | CASSPGQGACTF
TRBV7-9 | CASSEQGFTEAFF
TRBV18 | CASSPGTSGRTYNEQFF
TRBV30 | CAWTLRDRGEAFF
TRBV29-1 | CSVGKAGETDTQYF
TRBV6-6 | CASSYSLAGGYNEQFF
TRBV30 | CACDRSYEQYF
TRBV7-9 | CASSPGTTANTGELFF
TRBV5-6 | CASSLGGVSGANVLTF
TRBV28 | CASSSGTTSYEQYF
TRBV18 | CASSPRTGTNTGELFF
TRBV25-1 | CASTRTRGAGSYNEQFF
TRBV9 | CASSVVQGPSGTQYF
TRBV6-5 | CASSRLAETTDTQYF
TRBV7-2 | CASSFQGAGETQYF
TRBV30 | CAWSRETNTEAFF
TRBV28 | CASSPGGGRELFF
TRBV2 | CASSGGTGSNQPQHF
TRBV10-3 | CAMGQLANEQFF
TRBV27 | CASSPHGSQPQHF
TRBV11-2 | CASSLAPSGSGTDTQYF
TRBV19 | CASSTLGRIGGPEAFF
TRBV19 | CASLGLAGGADTQYF
TRBV5-1 | CASSLSGVWVGDTQYF
TRBV28 | CAVTGAGANVLTF
TRBV29-1 | CSVEGAGSYNEQFF
TRBV30 | CAWSITSQETQYF
TRBV25-1 | CASSESGLHGYTF
TRBV7-9 | CASSPGGEGQPQHF
TRBV5-8 | CASSQDTEETQYF
TRBV7-2 | CASSLVGLAGMDTQYF
TRBV11-2 | CASSLQTGYTGELFF
TRBV30 | CAWTTKNTGELFF
TRBV30 | CAWSVAMNYGYTF
TRBV27 | CASSLRQGTNEKLFF
TRBV28 | CASSLRKETQYF
TRBV6-1 | CAISESPGLAGEETQYF
TRBV25-1 | CASSELQGYTEAFF
TRBV9 | CASSVAKGWDRGYGYTF
TRBV27 | CASTPLASSYNEQFF
TRBV4-1 | CASSLNQGNTEAFF